These T cell receptor beta chains were read from a single sample in a study of CD8+ T cells in alopecia areata. Method: immunoSEQ multiplex PCR; TCRdb's copy keeps in-frame clones and lacks some. The data show about 190,000 clones, 60% to 70% seen once. The sequencing here drew on CD4+ T cells sorted from blood, taken at week 4, from a patient treated with tofacitinib. The receptors shown here come from a human donor with alopecia areata. The CDR3 runs from the conserved cysteine through the conserved F or W. D genes are given only for firm matches. Clone size appears in some rows only: once, few, many, or a class for an expanded clone.

D	size	V	J	DNA	CDR3
.	few	TRBV5-1	TRBJ2-7	TGCGCCAGCAGCTTTAACGACCAACCGTTCTACGAGCAGTACTTC	CASSFNDQPFYEQYF
.	few	TRBV7-9	TRBJ2-1	TGTGCCAGCAGCCCAGGGGGCGGGAGTAGGGATGAGCAGTTCTTC	CASSPGGGSRDEQFF
.	.	TRBV29-1	TRBJ1-2	TGCAGCGTTGCGGAATCACAGGACTATGGCTACACCTTC	CSVAESQDYGYTF
TRBD2	.	TRBV5-6	TRBJ2-1	TGTGCCAGCAGCTTAGTTAGCGGGAGAAACAATGAGCAGTTCTTC	CASSLVSGRNNEQFF
TRBD1	.	TRBV6-5	TRBJ1-1	TGTGCCAGCAGTTACTCGAAGGGACAGGGGAACACTGAAGCTTTCTTT	CASSYSKGQGNTEAFF
TRBD2	.	TRBV30	TRBJ2-3	TGCGCAGCGGGAGGGCCTACGCAGTATTTT	CAAGGPTQYF
TRBD1	few	TRBV7-6	TRBJ2-2	TGTGCCAGCAGCTTAAACACCGGGACAGGGAACACCGGGGAGCTGTTTTTT	CASSLNTGTGNTGELFF
.	.	TRBV29-1	TRBJ1-1	TGCAGCGCCGAGGGGGGGACTGAAGCTTTCTTT	CSAEGGTEAFF
.	.	TRBV29-1	TRBJ1-1	TGCAGCGCCTCGAACACTGAAGCTTTCTTT	CSASNTEAFF
.	.	TRBV7-9	TRBJ2-5	TGTGCCAGCAGCTTAAACCGGGACCCTTCGTACTTC	CASSLNRDPSYF
.	.	TRBV28	TRBJ2-1	TGTGCCAGCATCAGGTCGGGGTTGGGGAATGAGCAGTTCTTC	CASIRSGLGNEQFF
TRBD1	few	TRBV19	TRBJ2-7	TGTGCCAGTAGTGGTCGACAGGGATCCTACGAGCAGTACTTC	CASSGRQGSYEQYF
TRBD1	.	TRBV5-1	TRBJ2-5	TGCGCCAGCAGCTCGAAGACCTCCGGGACAGGAATTCAAGAGACCCAGTACTTC	CASSSKTSGTGIQETQYF
.	once	TRBV9	TRBJ1-2	TGTGCCAGCAGCGTAGTACAGGGCGGAGTGGAAGGCTACACCTTC	CASSVVQGGVEGYTF
.	few	TRBV28	TRBJ1-3	TGTGCCAGCAGACTCTCTTGGAACACCATATATTTT	CASRLSWNTIYF
.	.	TRBV19	TRBJ2-7	TGTGCCAGTACCCCCCGGGCGAGTCCCGTCTACGAGCAGTACTTC	CASTPRASPVYEQYF
.	.	TRBV28	TRBJ2-7	TGTGCCAGCAGCCTCGAGGTCCCCTACGAGCAGTACTTC	CASSLEVPYEQYF
.	.	TRBV19	TRBJ2-7	TGTGCCAGTAGTGGAGGAGGAGGGCCGCGATACCTCTACGAGCAGTACTTC	CASSGGGGPRYLYEQYF
.	few	TRBV7-2	TRBJ2-5	TGTGCCAGCAGCTTTGGACAAGAGACCCAGTACTTC	CASSFGQETQYF
.	.	TRBV29-1	TRBJ2-7	TGCAGCGTAGCTACAGTTTCCTACGAGCAGTACTTC	CSVATVSYEQYF
TRBD2	.	TRBV25-1	TRBJ2-1	TGTGCCAGCAGTGGAGGGCTAGCGGGAGTGTACAATGAGCAGTTCTTC	CASSGGLAGVYNEQFF
.	few	TRBV28	TRBJ2-7	TGTGCCAGCAGTGCACACGGGGGAACCTACGAGCAGTACTTC	CASSAHGGTYEQYF
.	.	TRBV2	TRBJ1-5	TGTGCCAGCAGTGGGGGGGCTGGTCAGCCCCAGCATTTT	CASSGGAGQPQHF
.	few	TRBV4-1	TRBJ2-3	TGCGCCAGCAGCCACAGGGGAGATACGCAGTATTTT	CASSHRGDTQYF
.	.	TRBV7-2	TRBJ1-2	TGTGCCAGCAGCCCGTACACCGCCCGAGGCTACACCTTC	CASSPYTARGYTF
TRBD1	.	TRBV29-1	TRBJ2-7	TGCAGCGTTGTGTTAGGGACAGGGGGCAACGAGCAGTACTTC	CSVVLGTGGNEQYF
.	.	TRBV5-1	TRBJ2-2	TGCGCCAGCATGGGAGCGGCGAACACCGGGGAGCTGTTTTTT	CASMGAANTGELFF
.	.	TRBV6-5	TRBJ2-6	TGTGCCAGCTTTAAGAATGGGGCCAACGTCCTGACTTTC	CASFKNGANVLTF
.	few	TRBV10-3	TRBJ2-3	TGTGCCATCAGTGCCACAGATACGCAGTATTTT	CAISATDTQYF
.	few	TRBV29-1	TRBJ2-5	TGCAGCGTTGGCGGGGACTCTGACGAGACCCAGTACTTC	CSVGGDSDETQYF
.	few	TRBV6-6	TRBJ1-2	TGTGCCAGCAGCCAAGGGGGGGGGAACTATGGCTACACCTTC	CASSQGGGNYGYTF
TRBD2	.	TRBV29-1	TRBJ2-3	TGCAGCGTTAGGACTAGCGGAATCACAGATACGCAGTATTTT	CSVRTSGITDTQYF
.	.	TRBV30	TRBJ1-4	TGTGCCTGGAGTGGGGTGGGTGAAAAACTGTTTTTT	CAWSGVGEKLFF
TRBD1	.	TRBV2	TRBJ2-3	TGTGCCAGCAGTGCCGACAGGGTCGACACAGATACGCAGTATTTT	CASSADRVDTDTQYF
TRBD1	.	TRBV4-1	TRBJ1-5	TGCGCCAGCAGTCAACAGGCAGGGGGTCCAGGGGGTCTAGGGGTAATTCAGCCCCAGCATTTT	CASSQQAGGPGGLGVIQPQHF
.	once	TRBV4-1	TRBJ1-2	TGCGCCAGCAGCCAATCCCCGGGCGGGAACTATGGCTACACCTTC	CASSQSPGGNYGYTF
.	.	TRBV4-1	TRBJ1-2	TGCGCCAGCAGCCGCAACAGGGAGGAAGACTATGGCTACACCTTC	CASSRNREEDYGYTF
.	few	TRBV30	TRBJ1-2	TGTGCCTGGAGTGTACGTACTACTCGGGACTATGGCTACACCTTC	CAWSVRTTRDYGYTF
.	.	TRBV30	TRBJ1-2	TGTGCCTGGGGTCAGGGCTATGGCTACACCTTC	CAWGQGYGYTF
TRBD1	.	TRBV5-6	TRBJ1-2	TGTGCCAGCAGCCCGGACAGGAATAACTATGGCTACACCTTC	CASSPDRNNYGYTF
.	.	TRBV5-1	TRBJ2-7	TGCGCCAGCAGCTCGGAGTATGGGGAGGACGAGCAGTACTTC	CASSSEYGEDEQYF